This T cell receptor (beta chain) originates from a study of response to subunit inactivated influenza vaccine. MiXCR was run by TCRdb on the RT-PCR reads, yielding one entry per CDR3 protein. The sample records roughly 790,000 distinct CDR3 sequences, 20% to 25% being singletons. Findings and caveats of the study: That few new T cells are recruited by each seasonal influenza vaccination was the authors' suggestion.

In regard to this clonotype: What it binds is not known.

This CDR3 comprises 15 residues. From germline, CDR1 is SGHVS and CDR2 FQNEAQ. V lost 5 bases to trimming and J lost 3 bases; unmatched junction nucleotides: 8. The chain employs TRBV7-8 and TRBJ2-3; the match to TRBD2 covers 7 bases. The sequencing here drew on PBMCs from blood, taken about 5 days after vaccination. The sequence derives from a man aged 45 to 65 who received an inactivated influenza vaccine. CDR3 residues: CASSARLAGTDTQYF. The CDR3 nucleotides read TGTGCCAGCAGCGCCAGACTAGCTGGGACAGATACGCAGTATTTT.